This TCR beta chain was found in a study of tumor-infiltrating lymphocytes in primary liver carcinoma. On the study more broadly: There were roughly 3.5 to 7.13 million productive TCRbeta reads per sample, a yield similar across tissue types. General observations from the study: Researchers found tumor-adjacent and tumor-blood pairs overlapped less than tumor region pairs.

Unsorted whole blood yielded blood RNA, and germline DNA was extracted as well. Using a constant-region primer together with ProtoScript II reverse transcriptase, TCR beta cDNA was made from 500 ng of total RNA. Employing slightly modified ARM-PCR, three nested multiplex PCR rounds were run, and these gave rise to the TCR beta libraries. A C-beta reverse primer and TRBV1-TRBV30 forward primers served in each of the first two PCR rounds, at roughly 10 cycles apiece. A single record per CDR3 protein comes from TCRdb applying MiXCR to the multiplex PCR reads. This table has some 190,000 distinct CDR3 sequences, over 45% appearing once. Notes on this clonotype: The antigen is unknown. Just one base apart from a much larger clone, this may be a read error.

The CDR3 consists of 13 residues. Germline CDR1 is SGHAT and CDR2 is FQNNGV. The chain couples TRBV11-2 to TRBJ1-1; D unresolved. Sequences were obtained from peripheral blood. This TCR derives from a man aged 40-49 years with primary liver carcinoma and hepatitis B virus infection. CDR3: CDSSLRGETEAFF. CDR3 sequence (DNA): TGTGACAGCAGCCTCCGCGGGGAGACTGAAGCTTTCTTT.